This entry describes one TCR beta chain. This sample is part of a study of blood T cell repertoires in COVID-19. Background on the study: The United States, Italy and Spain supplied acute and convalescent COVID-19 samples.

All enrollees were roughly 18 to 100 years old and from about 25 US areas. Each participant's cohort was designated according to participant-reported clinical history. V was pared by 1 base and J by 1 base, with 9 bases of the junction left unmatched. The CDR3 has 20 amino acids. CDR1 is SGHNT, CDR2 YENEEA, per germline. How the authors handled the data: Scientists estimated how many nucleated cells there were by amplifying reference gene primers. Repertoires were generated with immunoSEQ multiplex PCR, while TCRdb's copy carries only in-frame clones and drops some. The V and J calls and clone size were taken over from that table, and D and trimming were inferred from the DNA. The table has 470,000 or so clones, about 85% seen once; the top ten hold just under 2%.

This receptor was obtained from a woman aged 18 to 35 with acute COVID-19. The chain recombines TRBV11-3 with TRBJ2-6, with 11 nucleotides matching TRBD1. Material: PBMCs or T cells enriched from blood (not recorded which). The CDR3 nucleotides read TGTGCCAGCAGCTTAGGGAGGGGAGGACAGGGGGCTTCTGGGGCCAACGTCCTGACTTTC. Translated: CASSLGRGGQGASGANVLTF.